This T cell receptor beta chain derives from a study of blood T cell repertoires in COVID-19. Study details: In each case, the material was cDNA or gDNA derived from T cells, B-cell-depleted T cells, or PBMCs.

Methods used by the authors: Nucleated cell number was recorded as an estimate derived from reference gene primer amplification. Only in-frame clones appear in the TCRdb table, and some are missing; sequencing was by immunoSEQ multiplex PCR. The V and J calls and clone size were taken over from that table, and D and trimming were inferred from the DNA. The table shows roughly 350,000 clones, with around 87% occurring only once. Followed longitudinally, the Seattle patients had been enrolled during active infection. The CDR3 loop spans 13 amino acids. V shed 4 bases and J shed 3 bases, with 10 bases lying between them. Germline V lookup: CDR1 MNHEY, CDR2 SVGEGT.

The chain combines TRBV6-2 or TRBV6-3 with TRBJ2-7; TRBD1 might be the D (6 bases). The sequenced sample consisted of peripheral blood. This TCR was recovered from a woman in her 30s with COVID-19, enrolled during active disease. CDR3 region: CASSLNRDYEQYF. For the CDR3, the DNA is TGTGCCAGCAGTTTGAACAGGGACTACGAGCAGTACTTC.